This T cell receptor beta chain was recovered during a study of T-cell reconstitution after alpha-beta-depleted transplantation in children. A TCRbeta library incorporating unique molecular identifiers was prepared. TCRdb analysed the PCR reads with MiXCR anew, one entry per CDR3 protein. The sample records over 550,000 distinct CDR3 sequences, 10% to 13% being singletons. Ten or more counts support this clonotype. V lost 2 bases and J 2 bases, leaving 13 bases between the germline ends. Germline V gene lookup returns CDR1 SGHVS and CDR2 FQNEAQ. This CDR3 region has 16 residues. The sequences come from PBMCs from the stem cell graft donor, collected from the stem cell graft. This sequence joins TRBV7-8 and TRBJ2-4; D gene uncertain. The receptor was derived from a human donor who donated a stem cell graft to a child with acute myeloid leukemia. CDR3: CASSLSASSTKNIQYF. The CDR3 DNA sequence: TGTGCCAGCAGCTTAAGCGCTAGTTCGACCAAAAACATTCAGTACTTC.